This TCR beta chain was captured by sequencing in a study of CD8+ T cells in alopecia areata. Whole-study results and caveats: Scalp clonality and expanded CD8+ clones among the top 100 showed significant decreases with tofacitinib. Normal scalp showed lower clonality than lesional scalp, especially alopecia totalis/universalis.

Note on this clone: Antigen specificity is unknown.

The V gene's germline CDR1 is MNHEY and CDR2 SMNVEV (reference sequence). The CDR3 extends over 15 amino acids. V lost 6 bases and J lost 1, with 15 bases in between. Extracted RNA was reverse transcribed into cDNA, the sequencing template. The table came from immunoSEQ multiplex PCR; TCRdb's copy has only in-frame clones and leaves some out. The table lists some 190,000 clones, less than 65% of them singletons. Treatment in this sample: oral pan-JAK inhibitor, 5-10 mg twice daily. Peripheral blood and lesional scalp punch biopsies were taken from alopecia areata patients. This clonotype was sampled from a human donor with alopecia areata. The chain recombines TRBV27 with TRBJ1-2, with no clear D. The sequences come from CD4+ T cells sorted from blood, collected at week 24, from a patient treated with tofacitinib. For the CDR3, the DNA is TGTGCCAGCAGCCCCCTCGGGATGATTAACTATGGCTACACCTTC. Protein: CASSPLGMINYGYTF.